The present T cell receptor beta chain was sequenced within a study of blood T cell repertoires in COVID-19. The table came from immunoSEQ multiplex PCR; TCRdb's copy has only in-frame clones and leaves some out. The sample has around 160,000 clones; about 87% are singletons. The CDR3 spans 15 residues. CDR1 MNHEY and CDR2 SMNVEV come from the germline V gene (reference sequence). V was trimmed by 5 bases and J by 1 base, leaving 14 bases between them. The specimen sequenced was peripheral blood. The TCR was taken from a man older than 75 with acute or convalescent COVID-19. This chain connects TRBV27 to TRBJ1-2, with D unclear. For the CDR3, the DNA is TGTGCCAGCAGTCCCCGCGGCCTCCTTAACTATGGCTACACCTTC. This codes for CASSPRGLLNYGYTF.